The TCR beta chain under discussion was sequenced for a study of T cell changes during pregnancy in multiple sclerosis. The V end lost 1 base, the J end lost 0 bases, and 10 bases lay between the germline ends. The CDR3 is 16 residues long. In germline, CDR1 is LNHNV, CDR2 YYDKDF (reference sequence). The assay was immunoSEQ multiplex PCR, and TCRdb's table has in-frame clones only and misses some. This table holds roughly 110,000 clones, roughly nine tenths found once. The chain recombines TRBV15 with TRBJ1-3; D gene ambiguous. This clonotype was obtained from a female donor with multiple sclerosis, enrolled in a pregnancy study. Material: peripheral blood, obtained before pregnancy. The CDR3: CATSRGHLNSGNTIYF. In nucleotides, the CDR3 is TGTGCCACCAGCAGAGGACACCTTAACTCTGGAAACACCATATATTTT.